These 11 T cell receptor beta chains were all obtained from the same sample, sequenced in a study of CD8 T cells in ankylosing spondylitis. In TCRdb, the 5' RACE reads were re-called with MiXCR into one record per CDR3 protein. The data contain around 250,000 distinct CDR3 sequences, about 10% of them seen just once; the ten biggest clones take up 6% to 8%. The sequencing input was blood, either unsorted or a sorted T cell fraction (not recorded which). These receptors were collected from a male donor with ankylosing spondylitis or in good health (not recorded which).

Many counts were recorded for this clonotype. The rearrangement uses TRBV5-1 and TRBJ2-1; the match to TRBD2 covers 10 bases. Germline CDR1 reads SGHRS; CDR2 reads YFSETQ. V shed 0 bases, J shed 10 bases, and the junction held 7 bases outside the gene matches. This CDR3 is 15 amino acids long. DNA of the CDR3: TGCGCCAGCAGCTTGGTTGTAGCGGGAGGACCGGAGCAGTTCTTC. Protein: CASSLVVAGGPEQFF.

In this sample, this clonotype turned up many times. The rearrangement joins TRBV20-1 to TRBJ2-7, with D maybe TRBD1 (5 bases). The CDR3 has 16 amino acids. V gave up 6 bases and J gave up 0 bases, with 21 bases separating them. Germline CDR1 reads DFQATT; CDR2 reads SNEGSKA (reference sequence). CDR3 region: CSAPPPTGQSSYEQYF. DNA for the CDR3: TGCAGTGCCCCGCCCCCCACAGGCCAGAGCTCCTACGAGCAGTACTTC.

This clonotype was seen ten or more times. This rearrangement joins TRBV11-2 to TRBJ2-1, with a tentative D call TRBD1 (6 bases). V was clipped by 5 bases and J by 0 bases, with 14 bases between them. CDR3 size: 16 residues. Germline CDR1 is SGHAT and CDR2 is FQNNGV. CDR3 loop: CASSPGTYSSYNEQFF. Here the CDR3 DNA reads TGTGCCAGCAGCCCCGGGACATATAGCTCCTACAATGAGCAGTTCTTC.

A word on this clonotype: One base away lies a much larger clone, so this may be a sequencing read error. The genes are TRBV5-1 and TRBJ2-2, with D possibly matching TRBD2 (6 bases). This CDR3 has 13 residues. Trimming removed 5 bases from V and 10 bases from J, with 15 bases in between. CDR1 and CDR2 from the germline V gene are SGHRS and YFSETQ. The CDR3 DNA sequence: TGCGCCAGCAGTTGGACTATTGGAGAGGAGCTGTTTTTT. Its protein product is CASSWTIGEELFF.

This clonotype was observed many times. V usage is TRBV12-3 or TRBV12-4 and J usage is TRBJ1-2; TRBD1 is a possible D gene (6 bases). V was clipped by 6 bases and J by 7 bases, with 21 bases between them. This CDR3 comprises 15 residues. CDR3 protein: CASRPSGAAPSGYTF. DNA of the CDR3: TGTGCCAGCAGACCCTCGGGGGCAGCCCCCTCTGGCTACACCTTC.

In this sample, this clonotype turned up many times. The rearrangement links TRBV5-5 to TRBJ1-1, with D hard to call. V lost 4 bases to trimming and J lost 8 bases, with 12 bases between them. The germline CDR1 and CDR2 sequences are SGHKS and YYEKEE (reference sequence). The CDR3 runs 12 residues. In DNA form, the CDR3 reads TGTGCCAGCAGCATTTACGGGGAAGAAGCTTTCTTT. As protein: CASSIYGEEAFF.

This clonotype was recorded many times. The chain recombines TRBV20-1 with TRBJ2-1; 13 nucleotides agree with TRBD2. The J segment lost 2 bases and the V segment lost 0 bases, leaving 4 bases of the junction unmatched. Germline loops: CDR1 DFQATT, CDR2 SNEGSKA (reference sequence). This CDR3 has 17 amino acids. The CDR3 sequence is CSARDRLAGGTYNEQFF. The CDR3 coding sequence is TGCAGTGCTAGAGATCGACTAGCGGGGGGCACCTACAATGAGCAGTTCTTC.

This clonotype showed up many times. The CDR3 sequence: CASSPAGLAGEQYF. The CDR3 DNA reads as TGTGCCAGCAGTCCGGCCGGACTAGCGGGGGAGCAGTACTTC. The rearrangement links TRBV12-3 or TRBV12-4 to TRBJ2-7; the match to TRBD2 covers 12 bases. With 5 bases clipped from V and 7 bases from J, the junction kept 6 bases outside the gene matches. The CDR3 runs to 14 residues.

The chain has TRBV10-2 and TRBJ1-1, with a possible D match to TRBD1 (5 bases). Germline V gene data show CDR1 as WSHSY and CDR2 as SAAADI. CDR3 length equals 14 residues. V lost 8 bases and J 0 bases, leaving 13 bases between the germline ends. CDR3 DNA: TGCGCCAGCGGGGGGGGGGATTTGAACACTGAAGCTTTCTTT. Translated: CASGGGDLNTEAFF.

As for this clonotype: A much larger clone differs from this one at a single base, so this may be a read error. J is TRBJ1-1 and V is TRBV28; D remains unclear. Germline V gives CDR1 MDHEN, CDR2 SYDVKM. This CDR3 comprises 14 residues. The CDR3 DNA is TGTGCCAACAGTCCTAATATTTTGGACGCGGAAGCTTTCTTT. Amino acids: CANSPNILDAEAFF.

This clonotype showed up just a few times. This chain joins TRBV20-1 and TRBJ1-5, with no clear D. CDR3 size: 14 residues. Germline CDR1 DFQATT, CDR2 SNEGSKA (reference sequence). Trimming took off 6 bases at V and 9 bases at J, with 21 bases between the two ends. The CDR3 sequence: CSANGHSGVGPQHF. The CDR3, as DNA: TGCAGTGCCAACGGTCACAGTGGGGTAGGGCCCCAGCATTTT.